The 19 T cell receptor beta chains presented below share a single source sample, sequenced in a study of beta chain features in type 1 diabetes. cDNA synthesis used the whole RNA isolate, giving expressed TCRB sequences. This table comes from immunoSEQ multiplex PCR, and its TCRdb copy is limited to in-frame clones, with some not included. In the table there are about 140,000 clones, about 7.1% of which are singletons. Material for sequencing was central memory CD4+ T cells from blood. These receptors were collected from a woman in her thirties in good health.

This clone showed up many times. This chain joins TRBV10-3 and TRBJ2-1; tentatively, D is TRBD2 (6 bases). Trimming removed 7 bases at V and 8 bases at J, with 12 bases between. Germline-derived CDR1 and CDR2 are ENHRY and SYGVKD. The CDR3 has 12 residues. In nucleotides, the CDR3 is TGTGCCATCATGGGGTCGGGGGATGAGCAGTTCTTC. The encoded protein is CAIMGSGDEQFF.

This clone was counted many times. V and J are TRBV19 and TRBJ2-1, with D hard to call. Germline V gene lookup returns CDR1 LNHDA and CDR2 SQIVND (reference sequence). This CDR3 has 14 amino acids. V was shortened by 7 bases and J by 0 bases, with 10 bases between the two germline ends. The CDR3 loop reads CASTGGNSYNEQFF. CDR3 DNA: TGTGCCAGTACCGGCGGCAACTCCTACAATGAGCAGTTCTTC.

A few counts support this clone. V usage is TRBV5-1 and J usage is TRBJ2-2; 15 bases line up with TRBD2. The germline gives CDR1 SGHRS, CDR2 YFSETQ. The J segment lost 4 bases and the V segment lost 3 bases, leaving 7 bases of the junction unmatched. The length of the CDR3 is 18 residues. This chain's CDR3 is CASSSGLAGGRGTGELFF. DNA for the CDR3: TGCGCCAGCAGCTCCGGACTAGCGGGAGGGCGCGGCACCGGGGAGCTGTTTTTT. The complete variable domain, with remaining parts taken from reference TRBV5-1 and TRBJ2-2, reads KAGVTQTPRYLIKTRGQQVTLSCSPISGHRSVSWYQQTPGQGLQFLFEYFSETQRNKGNFPGRFSGRQFSNSRSEMNVSTLELGDSALYLCASSSGLAGGRGTGELFFGEGSRLTVL.

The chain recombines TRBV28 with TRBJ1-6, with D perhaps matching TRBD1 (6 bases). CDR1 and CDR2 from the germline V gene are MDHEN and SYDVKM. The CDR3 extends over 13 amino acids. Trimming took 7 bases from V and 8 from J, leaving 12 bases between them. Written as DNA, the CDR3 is TGTGCCAGCACCCAGGGGCATGATTCACCCCTCCACTTT. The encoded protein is CASTQGHDSPLHF.

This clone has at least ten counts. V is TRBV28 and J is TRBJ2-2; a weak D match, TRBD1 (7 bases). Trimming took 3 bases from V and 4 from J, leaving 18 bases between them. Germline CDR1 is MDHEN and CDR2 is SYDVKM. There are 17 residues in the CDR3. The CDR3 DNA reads TGTGCCAGCAGTTTGGCGGGACAGCGAGGTCCCACCGGGGAGCTGTTTTTT. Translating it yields CASSLAGQRGPTGELFF.

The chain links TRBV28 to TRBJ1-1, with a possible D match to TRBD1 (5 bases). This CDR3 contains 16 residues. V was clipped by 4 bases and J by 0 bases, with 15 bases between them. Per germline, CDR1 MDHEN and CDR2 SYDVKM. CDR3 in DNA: TGTGCCAGCAGTTATCGTCCGGACAAGTTGAACACTGAAGCTTTCTTT. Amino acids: CASSYRPDKLNTEAFF.

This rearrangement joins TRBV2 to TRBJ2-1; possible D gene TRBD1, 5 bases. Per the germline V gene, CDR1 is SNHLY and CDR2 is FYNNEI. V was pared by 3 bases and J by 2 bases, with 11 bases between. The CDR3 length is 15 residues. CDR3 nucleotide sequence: TGTGCCAGCAGTGAGCAGGGCAATCCCTACAATGAGCAGTTCTTC. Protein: CASSEQGNPYNEQFF.

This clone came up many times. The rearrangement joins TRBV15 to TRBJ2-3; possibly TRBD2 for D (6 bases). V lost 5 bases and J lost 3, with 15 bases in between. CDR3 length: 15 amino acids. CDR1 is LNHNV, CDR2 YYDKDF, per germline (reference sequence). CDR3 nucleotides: TGTGCCACCAGCCTCTCCGCGGGAAGAACAGATACGCAGTATTTT. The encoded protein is CATSLSAGRTDTQYF.

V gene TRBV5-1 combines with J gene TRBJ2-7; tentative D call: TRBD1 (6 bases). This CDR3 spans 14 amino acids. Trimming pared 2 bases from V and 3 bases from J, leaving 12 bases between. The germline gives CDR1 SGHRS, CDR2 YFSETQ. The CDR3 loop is CASSFGQGNYEQYF. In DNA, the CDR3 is TGCGCCAGCAGCTTCGGGCAGGGGAACTACGAGCAGTACTTC.

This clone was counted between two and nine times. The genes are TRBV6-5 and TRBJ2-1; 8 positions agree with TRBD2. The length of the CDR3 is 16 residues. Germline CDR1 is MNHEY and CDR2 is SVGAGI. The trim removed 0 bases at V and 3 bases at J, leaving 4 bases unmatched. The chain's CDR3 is CASSYSKRGIYNEQFF. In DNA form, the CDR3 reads TGTGCCAGCAGTTACTCGAAGCGGGGGATCTACAATGAGCAGTTCTTC.

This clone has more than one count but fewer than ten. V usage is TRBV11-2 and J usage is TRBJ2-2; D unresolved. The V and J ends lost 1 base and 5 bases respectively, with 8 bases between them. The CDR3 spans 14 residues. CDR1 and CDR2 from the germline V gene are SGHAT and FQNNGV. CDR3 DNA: TGTGCCAGCAGCTTAGTTCGAGGAACCGGGGAGCTGTTTTTT. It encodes CASSLVRGTGELFF.

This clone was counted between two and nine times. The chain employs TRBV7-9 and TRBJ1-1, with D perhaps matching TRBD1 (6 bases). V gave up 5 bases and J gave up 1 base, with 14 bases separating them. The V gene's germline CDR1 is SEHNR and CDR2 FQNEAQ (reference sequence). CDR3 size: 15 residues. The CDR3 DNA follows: TGTGCCAGCAGCCCTGAGGGGACACCGAACACTGAAGCTTTCTTT. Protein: CASSPEGTPNTEAFF.

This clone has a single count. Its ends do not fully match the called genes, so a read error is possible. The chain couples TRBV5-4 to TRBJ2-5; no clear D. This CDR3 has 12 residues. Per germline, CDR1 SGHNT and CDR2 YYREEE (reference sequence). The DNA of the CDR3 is TGTGCCAGCAGCTTAATGGAAGAGACTCAGTACTTC. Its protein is CASSLMEETQYF. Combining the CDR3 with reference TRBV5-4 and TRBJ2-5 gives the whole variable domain ETGVTQSPTHLIKTRGQQVTLRCSSQSGHNTVSWYQQALGQGPQFIFQYYREEENGRGNFPPRFSGLQFPNYSSELNVNALELDDSALYLCASSLMEETQYFGPGTRLLVL.

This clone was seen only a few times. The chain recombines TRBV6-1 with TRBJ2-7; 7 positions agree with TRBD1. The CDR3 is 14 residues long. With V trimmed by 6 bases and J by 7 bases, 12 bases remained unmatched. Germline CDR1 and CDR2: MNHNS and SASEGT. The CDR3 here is CASSSTGLWGEQYF. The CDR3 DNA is TGTGCCAGCAGCTCGACAGGGTTATGGGGGGAGCAGTACTTC.

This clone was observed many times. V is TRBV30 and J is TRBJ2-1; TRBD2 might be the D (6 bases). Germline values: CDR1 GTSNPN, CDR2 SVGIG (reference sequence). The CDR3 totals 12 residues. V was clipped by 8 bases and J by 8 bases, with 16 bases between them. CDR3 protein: CARDLGTHEQFF. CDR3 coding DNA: TGTGCCCGGGACTTGGGGACGCATGAGCAGTTCTTC. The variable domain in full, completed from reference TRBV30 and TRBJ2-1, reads SQTIHQWPATLVQPVGSPLSLECTVEGTSNPNLYWYRQAAGRGLQLLFYSVGIGQISSEVPQNLSASRPQDRQFILSSKKLLLSDSGFYLCARDLGTHEQFFGPGTRLTVL.

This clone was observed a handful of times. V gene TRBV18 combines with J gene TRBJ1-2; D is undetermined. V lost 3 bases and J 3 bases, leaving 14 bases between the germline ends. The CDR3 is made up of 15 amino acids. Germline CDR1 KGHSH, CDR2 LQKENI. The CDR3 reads CASSPSSGKDYGYTF. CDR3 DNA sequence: TGTGCCAGCTCACCGTCTTCCGGGAAAGACTATGGCTACACCTTC. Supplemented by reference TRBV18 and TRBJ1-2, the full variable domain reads NAGVMQNPRHLVRRRGQEARLRCSPMKGHSHVYWYRQLPEEGLKFMVYLQKENIIDESGMPKERFSAEFPKEGPSILRIQQVVRGDSAAYFCASSPSSGKDYGYTFGSGTRLTVV.

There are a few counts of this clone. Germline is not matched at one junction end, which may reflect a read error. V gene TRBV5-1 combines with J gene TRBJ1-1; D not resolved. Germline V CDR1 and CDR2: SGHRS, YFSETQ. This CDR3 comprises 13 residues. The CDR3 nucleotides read TGCGCCAGCAGGTTGGACCTAGGATCTGAAGCTTTCTTT. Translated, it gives CASRLDLGSEAFF. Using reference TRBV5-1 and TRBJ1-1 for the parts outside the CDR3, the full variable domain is KAGVTQTPRYLIKTRGQQVTLSCSPISGHRSVSWYQQTPGQGLQFLFEYFSETQRNKGNFPGRFSGRQFSNSRSEMNVSTLELGDSALYLCASRLDLGSEAFFGQGTRLTVV.

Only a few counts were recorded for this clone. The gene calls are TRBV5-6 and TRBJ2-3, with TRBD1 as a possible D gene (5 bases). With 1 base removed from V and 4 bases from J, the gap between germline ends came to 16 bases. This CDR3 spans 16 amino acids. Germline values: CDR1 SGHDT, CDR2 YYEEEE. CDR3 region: CASSLRGQGLADTQYF. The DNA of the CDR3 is TGTGCCAGCAGCTTGAGAGGACAAGGGTTGGCAGATACGCAGTATTTT.

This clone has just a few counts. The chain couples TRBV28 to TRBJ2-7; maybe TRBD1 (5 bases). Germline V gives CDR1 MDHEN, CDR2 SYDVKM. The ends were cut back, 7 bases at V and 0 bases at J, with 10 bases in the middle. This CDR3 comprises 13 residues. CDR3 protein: CASTDSSSYEQYF. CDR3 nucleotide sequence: TGTGCCAGCACCGACAGTTCCTCCTACGAGCAGTACTTC.